This T cell receptor beta chain was profiled in a study of T cells in Graves' hyperthyroidism and ophthalmopathy. Study results and limitations: In the blood, most expanded thyroid clonotypes above 0.001 appeared as well.

Fresh peripheral blood, 10 ml, was the source of the PBMCs. The CDR3 regions of TCR beta were amplified from RNA transcripts. The HTBI primer set was used in a first-round RT-PCR of the TCR CDR3. Each CDR3 protein is one row after TCRdb ran MiXCR on the multiplex PCR reads. Among about 500,000 distinct CDR3 sequences, about 16% were seen once, and the ten largest hold 25% to 30%. This clonotype was detected many times. No antigen is known for it. This CDR3 region has 15 residues. Trimming cost V 3 bases and J 0 bases, with 12 bases left between them. The receptor's source is a woman in her 30s with Graves' ophthalmopathy. The rearrangement joins TRBV12-3 or TRBV12-4 to TRBJ2-7; a weak D match, TRBD1 (6 bases). Material for sequencing was blood. CDR3 DNA sequence: TGTGCCAGCAGTTTCGGGCAGGGGATCTCCTACGAGCAGTACTTC. It is translated as CASSFGQGISYEQYF.